A selection of T cell receptor beta chains follows, all from one sample in a study of T cells in Graves' hyperthyroidism and ophthalmopathy. TCRdb ran MiXCR on the multiplex PCR reads and lists one entry per CDR3 protein. Among about 640,000 distinct CDR3 sequences, less than 25% were seen once, and the ten largest hold roughly a third. Material for sequencing was blood. The receptors derive from a man under 40 with Graves' ophthalmopathy. CDR3s include the opening cysteine and the closing phenylalanine or tryptophan. The order of the fields is V gene, D gene, J gene, CDR3 protein. A D gene is named only where the DNA matches it firmly.

TRBV2	-	TRBJ2-5	CASSWDLETQYF
TRBV9	-	TRBJ1-3	CASSPGDVRSGNTIYF
TRBV9	-	TRBJ1-2	CASSVTGTWGYGYTF
TRBV20-1	TRBD1	TRBJ2-1	CSAGTGPHNEQFF
TRBV7-2	-	TRBJ1-1	CASSLGTGWGTEAFF
TRBV11-2	-	TRBJ2-3	CASSLGGQPMQYF
TRBV10-3	-	TRBJ2-7	CAIASNAYEQYF
TRBV7-9	-	TRBJ1-6	CASSTGTGSPLHF
TRBV6-1	-	TRBJ2-3	CASSERLHTDTQYF
TRBV7-9	TRBD2	TRBJ2-2	CASSFGLSGRTGELFF
TRBV27	TRBD2	TRBJ2-1	CASRAGVPANEQFF
TRBV5-4	-	TRBJ2-2	CASTSSRGGARSGELFF
TRBV19	-	TRBJ2-2	CASSTQNTGELFF
TRBV6-1	TRBD2	TRBJ2-5	CASSPGLAGGETQYF
TRBV29-1	-	TRBJ2-2	CSVFTGELFF
TRBV5-4	-	TRBJ1-1	CASSVGSGETNEAFF
TRBV2	-	TRBJ2-7	CASRGEGVDEQYF
TRBV6-2/TRBV6-3	-	TRBJ2-1	CASSYGRSSYNEQFF
TRBV11-3	TRBD1	TRBJ1-4	CASRTLRDRGHPNEKLFF